A single sample is the source of the 28 T cell receptor beta chains below, sequenced in a study of T-cell memory formation after mild COVID-19. TCRdb processed the 5' RACE reads anew with MiXCR; each CDR3 protein has one entry. The profile covers 350,000 to 550,000 distinct CDR3 sequences, with roughly 18% appearing a single time and around a fifth taken by the ten largest. Sequencing used PBMCs or a T cell subset sorted from them (not recorded which). The receptors were gathered from a man between 18 and 35 years old who had mild COVID-19 (a few samples of this study predate the infection). Cell type and time point are not known.

This clonotype was seen at least ten times. V and J are TRBV5-1 and TRBJ2-3; maybe TRBD1 (6 bases). With 3 bases removed from V and 6 bases from J, the gap between germline ends came to 17 bases. From germline, CDR1 is SGHRS and CDR2 YFSETQ. The CDR3 runs to 15 residues. The CDR3 loop is CASSSQTDRADTQYF. Written as DNA, the CDR3 is TGCGCCAGCAGCTCCCAAACGGACAGAGCCGATACGCAGTATTTT.

In this sample, this clonotype turned up a few times. The V call is TRBV5-1, the J call TRBJ1-2, with 10 bases lining up with TRBD1. The CDR3 consists of 16 residues. V was clipped by 4 bases and J by 3 bases; unmatched bases: 9. Germline V gene lookup returns CDR1 SGHRS and CDR2 YFSETQ. CDR3 residues: CASSPGTGEYHYGYTF. As DNA, the CDR3 is TGCGCCAGCAGCCCCGGGACAGGGGAGTATCACTATGGCTACACCTTC.

This chain connects TRBV6-2 or TRBV6-3 to TRBJ1-2; D call uncertain. The CDR3 sequence is 13 residues long. Trimming removed 3 bases from V and 6 bases from J, with 11 bases in between. CDR1 and CDR2 (germline): MNHEY, SVGEGT. As DNA, the CDR3 is TGTGCCAGCAGTTATCGGGTTTTCGATGGCTACACCTTC. Translating it yields CASSYRVFDGYTF.

The V call is TRBV19, the J call TRBJ2-4; D gene uncertain. The CDR3 loop spans 15 amino acids. V was shortened by 2 bases and J by 1 base, with 9 bases between the two germline ends. Germline-derived CDR1 and CDR2 are LNHDA and SQIVND (reference sequence). As DNA, the CDR3 is TGTGCCAGTAGTATATTCCGTACGGCCAAAAACATTCAGTACTTC. This translates into CASSIFRTAKNIQYF.

The gene calls are TRBV29-1 and TRBJ1-2, with TRBD1 matching over 7 bases. Germline V gene lookup returns CDR1 SQVTM and CDR2 ANQGSEA. CDR3 length equals 11 residues. The CDR3 nucleotides read TGCAAAGGACAGGACGTCTATGGCTACACCTTC. It specifies CKGQDVYGYTF. The full variable domain, completed using reference TRBV29-1 and TRBJ1-2, is SAVISQKPSRDICQRGTSLTIQCQVDSQVTMMFWYRQQPGQSLTLIATANQGSEATYESGFVIDKFPISRPNLTFSTLTVSNMSPEDSSIYLCKGQDVYGYTFGSGTRLTVV.

This chain uses TRBV10-3 with TRBJ1-6; no firm D call. Germline CDR1 reads ENHRY; CDR2 reads SYGVKD. V lost 7 bases and J 9 bases, leaving 16 bases between the germline ends. The CDR3 totals 14 residues. The CDR3 region is CAITPGPGASPLHF. Written as DNA, the CDR3 is TGTGCCATCACTCCGGGTCCGGGAGCTTCACCCCTCCACTTT.

This clonotype was detected only a few times. This chain joins TRBV7-9 and TRBJ1-6; D is unresolved. V lost 2 bases and J lost 8, with 4 bases in between. Germline V gene lookup returns CDR1 SEHNR and CDR2 FQNEAQ (reference sequence). The CDR3 covers 12 residues. CDR3 residues: CASSLRDSPLHF. In DNA, the CDR3 is TGTGCCAGCAGCTTACGGGATTCACCCCTCCACTTT.

This clonotype showed up just a few times. The J gene is TRBJ1-2, the V gene TRBV5-1; 7 bases map to TRBD1. CDR3 size: 13 residues. V lost 3 bases and J lost 8; bases outside the gene matches: 7. Germline assignment: CDR1 SGHRS and CDR2 YFSETQ. The CDR3 region has the DNA TGCGCCAGCAGCTCGGGACAGCCAAGAGGCTACACCTTC. It codes for CASSSGQPRGYTF.

In its sample, this clonotype was seen a few times. The chain carries TRBV7-2 and TRBJ1-6; D is perhaps TRBD1 (5 bases). Trimming pared 3 bases from V and 10 bases from J, leaving 13 bases between. Germline V gene lookup returns CDR1 SGHTA and CDR2 FQGNSA. The CDR3 totals 14 residues. CDR3: CASSFAGDQSPLHF. CDR3 bases: TGTGCCAGCAGCTTCGCGGGGGATCAGTCACCCCTCCACTTT. Supplemented by reference TRBV7-2 and TRBJ1-6, the full variable domain reads GAGVSQSPSNKVTEKGKDVELRCDPISGHTALYWYRQSLGQGLEFLIYFQGNSAPDKSGLPSDRFSAERTGGSVSTLTIQRTQQEDSAVYLCASSFAGDQSPLHFGNGTRLTVT.

In its sample, this clonotype was seen a few times. V usage is TRBV15 and J usage is TRBJ2-5, with 8 bases identical to TRBD1. V gave up 0 bases and J gave up 5 bases; unmatched junction bases: 5. The CDR3 extends over 15 amino acids. Germline V gene sequence: CDR1 LNHNV, CDR2 YYDKDF (reference sequence). The CDR3 here is CATSRDPGGLETQYF. As DNA, the CDR3 is TGTGCCACCAGCAGAGATCCAGGGGGCCTTGAGACCCAGTACTTC.

J is TRBJ1-1 and V is TRBV7-9, with D uncertain. The germline gives CDR1 SEHNR, CDR2 FQNEAQ (reference sequence). The ends were cut back, 6 bases at V and 6 bases at J, with 14 bases in the middle. CDR3 length equals 13 residues. The DNA for the CDR3 is TGTGCCAGCAGAAGAGAGGCTGCGCCTGAAGCTTTCTTT. Protein product: CASRREAAPEAFF.

The chain uses TRBV5-1 and TRBJ1-4; 9 bases agree with TRBD1. CDR3 length equals 16 residues. The germline V gene encodes CDR1 SGHRS and CDR2 YFSETQ. Germline trimming cut 6 bases from V and 6 bases from J; bases unmatched to any gene: 12. CDR3: CASTPQGQGDYEKLFF. The CDR3 coding sequence is TGCGCCAGCACCCCACAGGGACAGGGTGATTATGAAAAACTGTTTTTT.

This clonotype was seen a few times. The rearrangement links TRBV7-9 to TRBJ2-7, with a possible D match to TRBD2 (5 bases). Germline CDR1 is SEHNR and CDR2 is FQNEAQ (reference sequence). The CDR3 extends over 14 amino acids. V lost 0 bases to trimming and J lost 6 bases, with 12 bases between them. CDR3 sequence: CASSLARAISEQYF. The CDR3 nucleotides read TGTGCCAGCAGCTTAGCGCGGGCTATCAGCGAGCAGTACTTC.

The chain combines TRBV7-9 with TRBJ1-2, with D unresolved. CDR3 size: 14 residues. Germline CDR1 is SEHNR and CDR2 is FQNEAQ (reference sequence). The V and J ends lost 2 bases and 4 bases respectively, with 11 bases between them. CDR3 residues: CASSLFSESYGYTF. The DNA for the CDR3 is TGTGCCAGCAGCTTATTCTCGGAGAGCTATGGCTACACCTTC. The whole variable domain, filled in from reference TRBV7-9 and TRBJ1-2, reads DTGVSQNPRHKITKRGQNVTFRCDPISEHNRLYWYRQTLGQGPEFLTYFQNEAQLEKSRLLSDRFSAERPKGSFSTLEIQRTEQGDSAMYLCASSLFSESYGYTFGSGTRLTVV.

The chain recombines TRBV20-1 with TRBJ2-3; 10 bases fit TRBD2. The CDR3 consists of 15 residues. Germline V gene data show CDR1 as DFQATT and CDR2 as SNEGSKA (reference sequence). With 5 bases clipped from V and 4 bases from J, the junction kept 9 bases outside the gene matches. The CDR3, as DNA: TGCAGTGCTGGGCGGAGCGGGGGGGCGGCAGATACGCAGTATTTT. It encodes CSAGRSGGAADTQYF.

V is TRBV4-2 and J is TRBJ1-2, with D maybe TRBD1 (6 bases). The CDR3 contains 18 residues. Per the germline V gene, CDR1 is LGHNA and CDR2 is YNFKEQ. Trimming removed 5 bases at V and 7 bases at J, with 29 bases between. The CDR3 loop reads CASSEAPGGQSGLGGYTF. In DNA, the CDR3 is TGTGCCAGCAGCGAAGCTCCCGGAGGACAGTCTGGGCTTGGTGGCTACACCTTC.

This clonotype was seen many times. V and J are TRBV4-1 and TRBJ2-2, with D unclear. CDR1 is MGHRA, CDR2 YSYEKL, per germline. The CDR3 loop spans 14 amino acids. V lost 5 bases, J lost 6 bases, and 13 bases lay in between. This chain's CDR3 is CASSAIGSAGELFF. DNA of the CDR3: TGCGCCAGCAGCGCGATAGGATCCGCCGGGGAGCTGTTTTTT.

The chain is built from TRBV7-3 and TRBJ2-7, with a possible D match to TRBD2 (7 bases). The CDR3 runs to 15 residues. Deletions cut 5 bases from V and 0 bases from J, with 14 bases between. Germline V gene sequence: CDR1 SGHTA, CDR2 FQGTGA. The CDR3 DNA reads as TGTGCCAGCAGCCCCGAGGGGGGGCGCTCCTACGAGCAGTACTTC. It specifies CASSPEGGRSYEQYF.

This clonotype was observed a few times. The genes are TRBV11-2 and TRBJ1-6; D is unclear. This CDR3 is built from 16 residues. Trimming took off 0 bases at V and 4 bases at J, with 10 bases between the two ends. Germline CDR1 is SGHAT and CDR2 is FQNNGV. The CDR3 sequence: CASSLDRQPYNSPLHF. As DNA, the CDR3 is TGTGCCAGCAGCTTAGATAGGCAGCCATATAATTCACCCCTCCACTTT.

The CDR3 bases are TGCGCCAGCAGCCCCCCGACTAGCGGGAACATCCCTCCCATCGAGCAGTTCTTC. Translating gives CASSPPTSGNIPPIEQFF. This rearrangement joins TRBV5-1 to TRBJ2-1; TRBD2 agrees at 11 bases. CDR3 length: 18 amino acids. The germline V gene encodes CDR1 SGHRS and CDR2 YFSETQ. The V gene end was trimmed by 4 bases and the J gene end by 10 bases; junction bases not matched to a gene: 19. The complete variable domain, with remaining parts taken from reference TRBV5-1 and TRBJ2-1, reads KAGVTQTPRYLIKTRGQQVTLSCSPISGHRSVSWYQQTPGQGLQFLFEYFSETQRNKGNFPGRFSGRQFSNSRSEMNVSTLELGDSALYLCASSPPTSGNIPPIEQFFGPGTRLTVL.

This clonotype was counted at least ten times. The chain has TRBV20-1 and TRBJ2-1, with TRBD2 matching 8 bases. Germline V CDR1 and CDR2: DFQATT, SNEGSKA (reference sequence). This CDR3 has 15 residues. V lost 0 bases, J lost 8 bases, and 9 bases stayed unmatched. DNA for the CDR3: TGCAGTGCTAGAGATACCGGGGGGGCCGTCGATGAGCAGTTCTTC. Its protein product is CSARDTGGAVDEQFF.

The chain couples TRBV6-2 or TRBV6-3 to TRBJ2-4, with 9 bases that match TRBD1. CDR3 size: 15 residues. J lost 4 bases, V lost 8 bases, and 9 bases had no gene match. Germline loops: CDR1 MNHEY, CDR2 SVGEGT. The CDR3 nucleotides are TGTGCCAGCGCCAGGGGGGACAGGGCGAAAAACATTCAGTACTTC. Translation: CASARGDRAKNIQYF.

This clonotype has just a few counts. This rearrangement joins TRBV7-8 to TRBJ2-2; TRBD2 is a possible D gene (5 bases). This CDR3 is built from 13 residues. The germline V and J ends were trimmed by 5 bases and 5 bases, with 9 bases remaining between them. Germline CDR1 and CDR2: SGHVS and FQNEAQ. CDR3 in DNA: TGTGCCAGCAGCGCGGAGCGGACCGGGGAGCTGTTTTTT. This codes for CASSAERTGELFF.

This clonotype was recorded a few times. J is TRBJ2-7 and V is TRBV5-1, with D possibly matching TRBD2 (5 bases). V dropped 4 bases and J dropped 2 bases, with 16 bases sitting between them. This CDR3 spans 15 amino acids. Germline V gene lookup returns CDR1 SGHRS and CDR2 YFSETQ. The CDR3 region is CASSPSPGNPYEQYV. The DNA for the CDR3 is TGCGCCAGCAGCCCGAGTCCCGGGAACCCCTACGAGCAGTACGTC.

The gene calls are TRBV14 and TRBJ2-7, with 7 positions matching TRBD1. J was trimmed by 5 bases and V by 0 bases; bases with no gene match: 7. The length of the CDR3 is 15 residues. The germline CDR1 and CDR2 sequences are SGHDN and FVKESK. The CDR3 region is CASSQDLGRGNEQYV. The CDR3 nucleotides are TGTGCCAGCAGCCAAGATTTGGGCAGGGGGAACGAGCAGTACGTC.

This clonotype showed up just a few times. The chain employs TRBV7-3 and TRBJ2-2, with TRBD2 matching over 9 bases. CDR3 size: 16 residues. Germline CDR1 and CDR2: SGHTA and FQGTGA. The V gene end was trimmed by 5 bases and the J gene end by 1 base; junction bases not matched to a gene: 5. CDR3 residues: CASSLGTSWNTGELFF. The CDR3, as DNA: TGTGCCAGCAGCCTAGGGACTAGCTGGAACACCGGGGAGCTGTTTTTT.

With respect to this clonotype: Possible read error: a much larger clone is one base away. V and J are TRBV28 and TRBJ2-5; weak D call: TRBD1 (5 bases). CDR3 size: 12 residues. The germline gives CDR1 MDHEN, CDR2 SYDVKM. With 6 bases removed from V and 2 bases from J, the gap between germline ends came to 7 bases. In nucleotides, the CDR3 is TGTGCCAGCAGGCGACAGCAAGAGACCCAGTACTTC. Amino acids: CASRRQQETQYF.

The table lists this clonotype with many counts. This sequence joins TRBV6-2 or TRBV6-3 and TRBJ2-1; TRBD1 or TRBD2 may be the D gene (6 bases each). Trimming shortened V by 7 bases and J by 0 bases, and 16 bases separated the two germline ends. This CDR3 contains 16 residues. Germline CDR1 MNHEY, CDR2 SVGEGT. The CDR3 sequence is CASISGGLYSYNEQFF. As DNA, the CDR3 is TGTGCCAGCATTAGTGGGGGGCTTTACTCCTACAATGAGCAGTTCTTC.